This TCR beta chain was documented in a study of shared clonotypes between healthy human individuals (dated by TCRdb to the early 2020s). Study-level background: The cohort included three men and two women between 18 and 49 years of age. For each donor, CD4 naive and CD4 memory were each run on three plates, CD8 naive on two plates, and CD8 memory on one plate. To increase sequencing depth and limit assay-specific biases, different laboratories used diverse techniques to prepare libraries and sequence TCR repertoires. Per donor, leukapheresis produced somewhere between about 0.8 and 9 billion PBMCs. Blood TCR repertoires of a handful of healthy adults were deeply sequenced to estimate repertoire size and the extent of clonotype sharing between individuals.

Summary of the overall study and its limitations: Higher generation probabilities were observed for clonotypes shared by all four sorted-subset donors than for non-shared clonotypes. When several donors were compared, the shared fraction of clonotypes was approximately 5% for naive CD4, roughly 3.3% for naive CD8, more than 2% for memory CD4, and around 0.37% for memory CD8. Because the study included only a small number of donors, the genetic and exposure-history diversity represented was limited. Estimated clonotype richness was generally larger for naive than for memory subsets. Rarefaction of sorted-subset datasets indicated incomplete sequencing despite the large sequencing depth. Sampling was restricted to blood, and TCR repertoires in tissues likely differ from the TCR repertoires found in blood. Based on pairwise subsampling, the degree of clonotype sharing among donors was expected to be affected by sequencing depth.

Using the deep immunoSEQ assay, TCR CDR3 regions were amplified from genomic DNA by multiplex PCR. Extracted genomic DNA from each cell subset was spread evenly across all wells of several immunoSEQ 96-well plates, with each plate serving as a replicate. Each replicate PCR for sorted subsets received about 180 ng genomic DNA, equal to around 32,000 T cell genomes. Purified libraries were quantified with a Qubit 3.0 fluorometer, sized on a Bioanalyzer 2100, and re-quantified with the KAPA Library Quantification kit. Every immunoSEQ 96-well plate was sequenced on a separate single-read 150-cycle Illumina NextSeq 550 flow cell. The original methods were these. Because only junctional sequences without quality scores were contained in the immunoSEQ output, filtering matching that applied to full-length reads could not be performed. Sequences were annotated with PyIR, a Python wrapper for IgBLAST v1.9, and V/J genes and CDR3 were assigned using IMGT germline references. Reads with weak V/J assignments (E-value above 1e-6), missing CDR3, stop codons, out-of-frame junctions, or ambiguous translated residues were removed. V3J clonotypes were defined as sequences sharing an identical inferred V gene, J gene, and CDR3 amino acid sequence. To compute the percentage overlap between repertoires, the number of shared unique clonotypes was divided by the size of the smaller repertoire. RTK rarefaction, the Chao1 estimator, and Recon v2.1 estimates of unobserved clonotypes were used to assess repertoire richness. For all TCRbeta clonotypes obtained by the gDNA method from a handful of donors, generation probabilities were computed with OLGA. In its TCRdb copy, this immuneACCESS table keeps in-frame sequences only and misses some clones. Where compared with another copy, unresolved V genes explain less than half of these, and the others have no known cause. V, J and clone size reflect that table, while D and trimming were determined from the DNA. The sample records around 580,000 clones, about 98% of which are singletons. 0.3% to 0.35% of the sample goes to the ten largest clones.

Taken from cysteine to phenylalanine, the CDR3 has 15 residues. Only the CDR3 portion is preserved as DNA: 45 bases, with reading frame beginning at the first base. From V the trimming removes 3 bases and from J it removes 6 bases, while the gene matches leave 5 bases of the junction unaccounted for. From the germline V gene, CDR1 is SGHVS and CDR2 is FNYEAQ. CD8 naive samples consisted of CD45RO-negative cells that were positively selected for CCR7, yielding a CD45RA+CCR7+ population without TemRA cells. The donors were healthy, HIV-negative adults with no recently reported acute infections or vaccinations. Only Caucasian adults living in Nashville, Tennessee, USA were represented among the donors. Blood was collected by leukapheresis, and PBMCs were isolated by Ficoll-Histopaque density gradient centrifugation and then cryopreserved in liquid nitrogen vapor phase. Analytical flow cytometry was used to check the purity and quantity of every magnetically sorted T cell population. Genomic DNA was isolated from each sorted fraction and quantified by UV absorbance on a Nanodrop 2000c.

A remark on this clone: Its antigen specificity is not known. No base-level quality is on record; no much larger clone is a single base apart.

This receptor was identified in a man aged 30 to 39 in good health. The chain is encoded by TRBV7-6 joined to TRBJ2-1, and 10 junction bases match TRBD1. Material: naive CD8+ T cells sorted from blood. The cell subset or site label of this sample denotes: CD45RA+CCR7+. The DNA sequence is given as TGTGCCAGCAGCTTCCGGGACAGGGGCTTCAATGAGCAGTTCTTC. This is translated as CASSFRDRGFNEQFF.